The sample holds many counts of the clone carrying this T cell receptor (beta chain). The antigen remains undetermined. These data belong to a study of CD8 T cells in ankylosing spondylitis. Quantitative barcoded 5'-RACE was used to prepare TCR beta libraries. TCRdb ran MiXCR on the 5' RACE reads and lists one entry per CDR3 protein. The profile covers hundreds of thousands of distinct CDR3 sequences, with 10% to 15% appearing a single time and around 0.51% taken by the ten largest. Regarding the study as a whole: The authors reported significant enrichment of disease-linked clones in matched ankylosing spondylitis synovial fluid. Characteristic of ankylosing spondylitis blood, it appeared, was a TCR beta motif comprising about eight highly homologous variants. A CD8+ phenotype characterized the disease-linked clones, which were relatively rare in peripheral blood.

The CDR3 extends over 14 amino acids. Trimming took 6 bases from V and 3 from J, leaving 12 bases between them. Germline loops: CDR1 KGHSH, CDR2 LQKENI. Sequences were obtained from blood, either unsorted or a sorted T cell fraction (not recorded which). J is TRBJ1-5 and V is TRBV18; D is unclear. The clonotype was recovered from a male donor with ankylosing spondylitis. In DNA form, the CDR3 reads TGTGCCAGCTCCCCGAGGAGTGCCAATCAGCCCCAGCATTTT. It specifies CASSPRSANQPQHF.